A selection of T cell receptor beta chains follows, all from one sample in a study of regulatory T cells in long-lasting Graves disease. MiXCR, run by TCRdb on the multiplex PCR reads, gives a single entry per CDR3 protein. The table lists 600,000 to 800,000 distinct CDR3 sequences, around 32% of them singletons. The source was peripheral blood mononuclear cells (PBMCs), collected when the disease was refractory, from a patient treated with antithyroid drugs. Every receptor here comes from a female donor with Graves disease. The CDR3 runs from the conserved cysteine through the conserved F or W. Clone size is not always given. Where it is, it says once, few, many or a class for expanded clones.

- | TRBJ1-2 | TRBV19 | 14 | CASSIGPGEPGYTF
- | TRBJ1-1 | TRBV19 | 14 | CASRQGSANTEAFF
few | TRBJ1-6 | TRBV15 | 16 | CATSRDVGADWSPLHF
many | TRBJ2-7 | TRBV13 | 14 | CASSFRDSSYEQYF
- | TRBJ2-7 | TRBV6-4 | 18 | CASSYRWVADRGRHEQYF
few | TRBJ2-5 | TRBV11-2 | 17 | CASSPLSSGRAWETQYF
many | TRBJ2-7 | TRBV11-1 | 17 | CASSRGLAGGQPYEQYF
many | TRBJ1-2 | TRBV28 | 16 | CAIQNLFTELNYGYTF
- | TRBJ2-2 | TRBV10-3 | 13 | CATNRDLTGELFF
few | TRBJ2-5 | TRBV29-1 | 16 | CSVAPLPGTGQETQYF
few | TRBJ2-7 | TRBV27 | 17 | CASSFQRTGGLEDEQYF
- | TRBJ1-5 | TRBV5-6 | 16 | CASSLLQGIGNQPQHF
many | TRBJ2-2 | TRBV27 | 14 | CASSFPGLRRELFF
- | TRBJ1-2 | TRBV7-9 | 16 | CASSSSDRGLSYGYTF
few | TRBJ1-1 | TRBV27 | 17 | CASSLVLVGPRSTEAFF
few | TRBJ1-5 | TRBV20-1 | 17 | CSARLKSGGDSNQPQHF
few | TRBJ2-7 | TRBV9 | 14 | CASSVGLAGDEQYF
many | TRBJ2-5 | TRBV27 | 14 | CATFSSGGGETQYF
- | TRBJ1-2 | TRBV7-9 | 15 | CASSRGGGTNYGYTF
few | TRBJ2-5 | TRBV19 | 12 | CASTNYREPQYF
- | TRBJ2-6 | TRBV2 | 16 | CASRDRGFSGANVLTF
many | TRBJ1-5 | TRBV27 | 13 | CASSTYSNQPQHF
- | TRBJ2-7 | TRBV2 | 15 | CASSLQRESSHEQYF
- | TRBJ1-1 | TRBV20-1 | 17 | CSARARGRGAYNTEAFF
many | TRBJ2-7 | TRBV28 | 13 | CASTGGGSGEQYF
many | TRBJ1-5 | TRBV7-2 | 16 | CASSLYGGRTNQPQHF